A selection of T cell receptor beta chains follows, all from one sample in a study of blood T cell repertoires in COVID-19. Sequencing was performed with immunoSEQ multiplex PCR; in TCRdb, only in-frame clones are kept and a portion is missing. This sample has under 100,000 clones, with around 85% found just once. The material sequenced was peripheral blood. The source of these receptors is a man older than 75 with active or convalescent COVID-19. Each CDR3 is given with its conserved first and last residue. D genes are given only for firm matches. Only some rows state a clone size, as once, few, many or a class for expanded clones.

clone size	D gene	V gene	J gene	CDR3 protein	CDR3 DNA
-	-	TRBV27	TRBJ1-5	CASSFPRDQPQHF	TGTGCCAGCAGTTTCCCCAGGGATCAGCCCCAGCATTTT
few	TRBD2	TRBV5-1	TRBJ2-2	CASSPLGGDGGELFF	TGCGCCAGCAGCCCCCTGGGGGGGGATGGCGGGGAGCTGTTTTTT
-	TRBD2	TRBV11-2	TRBJ2-7	CASSSTSRAGVVEQYF	TGTGCCAGCAGCTCTACATCGAGGGCGGGGGTCGTCGAGCAGTACTTC
-	-	TRBV6-2/TRBV6-3	TRBJ2-7	CASSYGRTASYEQYF	TGTGCCAGCAGTTACGGGAGGACTGCCTCCTACGAGCAGTACTTC
-	-	TRBV7-2	TRBJ1-4	CASRTGAGGEKLFF	TGTGCCAGCAGAACCGGGGCCGGGGGTGAAAAACTGTTTTTT
few	-	TRBV5-4	TRBJ2-7	CASSFDYSYEQYF	TGTGCCAGCAGCTTTGACTACTCCTACGAGCAGTACTTC
-	TRBD1	TRBV5-6	TRBJ1-6	CASSLTGQAGLYNSPLHF	TGTGCCAGCAGCTTGACTGGACAGGCTGGGCTCTATAATTCACCCCTCCACTTT
-	TRBD2	TRBV24-1	TRBJ2-1	CATSPGTSSYNEQFF	TGTGCCACCAGTCCCGGGACTAGCAGCTACAATGAGCAGTTCTTC
-	TRBD1	TRBV6-4	TRBJ1-6	CASNGPGQRSYNSPLHF	TGTGCCAGCAACGGCCCGGGACAGCGCTCCTATAATTCACCCCTCCACTTT
-	-	TRBV6-1	TRBJ1-6	CASSEGQGGSYNSPLHF	TGTGCCAGCAGTGAAGGGCAGGGAGGCTCCTATAATTCACCCCTCCACTTT
few	TRBD1	TRBV3-1/TRBV3-2	TRBJ2-3	CASSSGQGDTDTQYF	TGTGCCAGCAGCTCCGGACAGGGAGACACAGATACGCAGTATTTT
-	TRBD1	TRBV7-9	TRBJ1-3	CASSRGQGGFTIYF	TGTGCCAGCAGCCGGGGACAGGGTGGCTTCACCATATATTTT
-	-	TRBV7-9	TRBJ2-2	CADGGTANTGELFF	TGTGCCGACGGGGGAACAGCGAACACCGGGGAGCTGTTTTTT
few	-	TRBV5-1	TRBJ2-2	CASSLISTGNTGELFF	TGCGCCAGCAGCTTGATTTCCACTGGGAACACCGGGGAGCTGTTTTTT
few	TRBD2	TRBV5-1	TRBJ2-3	CASSLDGLAGSTDTQYF	TGCGCCAGCAGCTTGGACGGACTAGCGGGGAGCACAGATACGCAGTATTTT
-	TRBD1	TRBV27	TRBJ1-2	CASSLYRGEGYTF	TGTGCCAGCAGTTTATACAGGGGAGAGGGCTACACCTTC
-	TRBD1	TRBV6-5	TRBJ1-2	CATSRQGAHGYTF	TGTGCCACATCCAGACAGGGGGCGCATGGCTACACCTTC
-	TRBD2	TRBV2	TRBJ2-1	CASSGGGYNEQFF	TGTGCCAGCAGCGGCGGGGGCTACAATGAGCAGTTCTTC
-	TRBD1	TRBV28	TRBJ1-4	CATAPPTGNTEKLFF	TGTGCCACCGCCCCGCCGACAGGGAACACCGAAAAACTGTTTTTT
-	-	TRBV5-1	TRBJ1-2	CASAAGGIGGYTF	TGCGCCAGCGCGGCGGGGGGGATCGGTGGCTACACCTTC
-	TRBD1	TRBV9	TRBJ2-5	CASSSGTVIGETQYF	TGTGCCAGCAGCTCAGGGACAGTGATAGGAGAGACCCAGTACTTC
-	-	TRBV10-1	TRBJ2-7	CASSEQQSYEQYF	TGCGCCAGCAGTGAACAGCAGTCCTACGAGCAGTACTTC
-	-	TRBV19	TRBJ1-1	CASSIDHSSPIMNTEAFF	TGTGCCAGTAGTATAGATCATAGTTCCCCGATTATGAACACTGAAGCTTTCTTT
-	TRBD2	TRBV5-4	TRBJ2-5	CASSLQRGERETQYF	TGTGCCAGCAGCCTTCAGCGGGGGGAGAGAGAGACCCAGTACTTC
few	TRBD1	TRBV28	TRBJ1-6	CAGKNRGTYNSPLHF	TGTGCCGGAAAAAACAGGGGAACCTATAATTCACCCCTCCACTTT
once	TRBD2	TRBV5-6	TRBJ2-1	CASSLGASGGWNEQFF	TGTGCCAGCAGCTTGGGGGCTAGCGGCGGGTGGAATGAGCAGTTCTTC
-	-	TRBV19	TRBJ1-5	CASSIGGQGPQHF	TGTGCCAGTAGTATAGGCGGGCAAGGGCCCCAGCATTTT
few	-	TRBV19	TRBJ1-5	CASGEGPNQPQHF	TGTGCCAGCGGGGAGGGGCCCAATCAGCCCCAGCATTTT
few	-	TRBV9	TRBJ1-2	CASSASVILGGYTF	TGTGCCAGCAGCGCCAGCGTCATTTTGGGTGGCTACACCTTC
-	-	TRBV6-5	TRBJ1-2	CASKPARLYGYTF	TGTGCCAGCAAACCCGCCAGATTATATGGCTACACCTTC
-	-	TRBV21-1	TRBJ2-1	CAPGRRGEQFF	TGTGCCCCGGGGCGGCGGGGGGAGCAGTTCTTC
-	-	TRBV7-3	TRBJ2-2	CASSLVRSGELFF	TGTGCCAGCAGCTTAGTGCGGTCCGGGGAGCTGTTTTTT
-	-	TRBV5-6	TRBJ1-5	CASSSVGAQNQPQHF	TGTGCCAGCAGCTCGGTTGGGGCCCAAAATCAGCCCCAGCATTTT
-	-	TRBV6-5	TRBJ1-6	CASRAGGNSPLHF	TGTGCCAGCAGGGCCGGAGGTAATTCACCCCTCCACTTT
-	TRBD2	TRBV7-6	TRBJ2-2	CASSLLAGGPGELFF	TGTGCCAGCAGCTTACTAGCGGGGGGCCCCGGGGAGCTGTTTTTT
-	-	TRBV18	TRBJ2-7	CASSPLSPAAGEQYF	TGTGCCAGCTCACCACTTAGCCCCGCGGCTGGCGAGCAGTACTTC
-	TRBD1	TRBV6-6	TRBJ1-5	CASRADRVINQPQHF	TGTGCCAGCAGGGCGGACAGGGTTATAAATCAGCCCCAGCATTTT
-	-	TRBV4-3	TRBJ2-3	CASSQDQGRDRDTQYF	TGCGCCAGCAGCCAAGATCAGGGTAGGGATCGAGATACGCAGTATTTT
-	TRBD1	TRBV29-1	TRBJ1-6	CSVADRADSPLHF	TGCAGCGTCGCCGACAGGGCGGATTCACCCCTCCACTTT
-	-	TRBV5-6	TRBJ2-1	CASSLIGGRYNEQFF	TGTGCCAGCAGCTTGATTGGCGGGCGCTACAATGAGCAGTTCTTC
-	TRBD2	TRBV6-2/TRBV6-3	TRBJ2-5	CASSYRAGVQETQYF	TGTGCCAGCAGTTACCGAGCGGGGGTCCAAGAGACCCAGTACTTC
once	-	TRBV14	TRBJ2-3	CASSQGRGDTDTQYF	TGTGCCAGCAGCCAAGGCCGGGGTGACACAGATACGCAGTATTTT
-	TRBD1	TRBV7-9	TRBJ2-3	CASSLGQGAWDTQYF	TGTGCCAGCAGCCTGGGACAGGGGGCATGGGATACGCAGTATTTT
-	TRBD2	TRBV5-4	TRBJ2-7	CASSLAGRYEQYF	TGTGCCAGCAGTTTAGCGGGGAGGTACGAGCAGTACTTC
-	-	TRBV7-2	TRBJ1-1	CASSISGGTEAFF	TGTGCCAGCAGCATCTCGGGGGGGACTGAAGCTTTCTTT
-	TRBD2	TRBV7-3	TRBJ2-1	CASSLTGGRHNEQFF	TGTGCCAGCAGCTTAACGGGGGGGAGGCACAATGAGCAGTTCTTC
-	TRBD1	TRBV6-1	TRBJ1-2	CASSGDRGASSYGYTF	TGTGCCAGCAGTGGGGACAGGGGGGCCTCGAGCTATGGCTACACCTTC
-	TRBD1	TRBV7-8	TRBJ1-2	CASSLASGTGGGYTF	TGTGCCAGCAGCTTAGCCTCCGGGACAGGAGGTGGCTACACCTTC
-	TRBD2	TRBV3-1/TRBV3-2	TRBJ2-5	CASSLRAGGSYQETQYF	TGTGCCAGCAGCCTGCGGGCGGGGGGGTCGTACCAAGAGACCCAGTACTTC
few	TRBD2	TRBV5-4	TRBJ2-5	CASSLAGGLAQETQYF	TGTGCCAGCAGCTTGGCCGGTGGACTAGCTCAAGAGACCCAGTACTTC
-	TRBD2	TRBV9	TRBJ2-2	CASSVRPGGYTGELFF	TGTGCCAGCAGCGTGAGACCGGGGGGGTACACCGGGGAGCTGTTTTTT
many	TRBD2	TRBV6-5	TRBJ2-5	CASRGRGGEETQYF	TGTGCCAGCAGAGGGCGGGGGGGAGAAGAGACCCAGTACTTC
-	TRBD2	TRBV18	TRBJ2-2	CASSPLAGADTGELFF	TGTGCCAGCTCACCTCTAGCGGGGGCCGACACCGGGGAGCTGTTTTTT
-	-	TRBV7-9	TRBJ2-7	CASSLFTSPYEQYF	TGTGCCAGCAGCTTATTTACCAGTCCCTACGAGCAGTACTTC
-	TRBD2	TRBV6-5	TRBJ2-1	CASIIGLAGVDEQFF	TGTGCCAGCATTATCGGACTAGCGGGGGTTGATGAGCAGTTCTTC
-	TRBD1	TRBV19	TRBJ1-2	CASSIVGQVYGYTF	TGTGCCAGTAGTATAGTTGGACAGGTCTATGGCTACACCTTC
-	TRBD2	TRBV7-6	TRBJ2-1	CASSFGTSGGLGNEQFF	TGTGCCAGCAGCTTCGGGACTAGCGGGGGTTTGGGCAATGAGCAGTTCTTC
-	TRBD1	TRBV5-1	TRBJ1-2	CASRRDRNYGYTF	TGCGCCAGCAGACGGGACAGAAACTATGGCTACACCTTC
-	TRBD2	TRBV11-2	TRBJ2-3	CASSLHASGGTDTQYF	TGTGCCAGCAGCTTGCATGCTAGCGGGGGCACAGATACGCAGTATTTT
-	-	TRBV12-3/TRBV12-4	TRBJ2-5	CASSQQGGETQYF	TGTGCCAGCAGTCAACAGGGGGGGGAGACCCAGTACTTC